A selection of T cell receptor beta chains follows, all from one sample in a study of cytomegalovirus exposure and HLA in healthy donors. Method: immunoSEQ multiplex PCR; TCRdb's copy keeps in-frame clones and lacks some. The sample lists around 190,000 clones, approximately 80% seen once, with roughly 0.5% in the top ten. The sequenced sample was PBMCs. Receptor source: a woman in her 50s in good health and CMV-seronegative. CDR3s include the opening cysteine and the closing phenylalanine or tryptophan. The order of the fields is clone size, D gene, J gene, V gene, CDR3 DNA, CDR3 protein. A D gene is named only where the DNA matches it firmly. Clone size is shown for a subset of rows, as once, few, many or a class of expanded clone.

>NA|NA|TRBJ2-5|TRBV5-8
TGTGCCAGCAGCTCCGAACGCACGGTCGTAACCCAGTACTTC
CASSSERTVVTQYF
>NA|NA|TRBJ2-7|TRBV4-3
TGCGCCAGCAGCCTGGCCTGGAGACTAGGGTACGAGCAGTACTTC
CASSLAWRLGYEQYF
>few|TRBD1|TRBJ2-2|TRBV7-2
TGTGCCACCCGGGACAGGGAAACCGGGGAGCTGTTTTTT
CATRDRETGELFF
>NA|TRBD2|TRBJ2-7|TRBV5-6
TGTGCCAGCAGGCCGGACGGGACTAGCCAATACGAGCAGTACTTC
CASRPDGTSQYEQYF
>NA|TRBD2|TRBJ2-7|TRBV6-5
TGTGCCAGCAGGGGGGAGGGAGCGGGATCCTACGAGCAGTACTTC
CASRGEGAGSYEQYF
>NA|NA|TRBJ2-7|TRBV19
TGTGCCAGTATGTCCAGGGCAGAAGCATACGAGCAGTACTTC
CASMSRAEAYEQYF
>NA|NA|TRBJ2-7|TRBV7-9
TGTGCCAGCAGTCCTGGGCGGGCAGAGAGCTACGAGCAGTACTTC
CASSPGRAESYEQYF
>NA|TRBD1|TRBJ1-2|TRBV4-1
TGCGCCAGCAGCTCCCGACGGACTATACAGGGGCCTGGCTACACCTTC
CASSSRRTIQGPGYTF
>few|NA|TRBJ2-3|TRBV19
TGTGCCAGTAGGCCGACTAGCACAGATACGCAGTATTTT
CASRPTSTDTQYF
>few|NA|TRBJ1-3|TRBV20-1
TGCAGTGCTCGAGGGCCAAACACCATATATTTT
CSARGPNTIYF
>NA|TRBD2|TRBJ2-3|TRBV18
TGTGCCAGCTCACCACGCGAACTAGCGGCTAGCACAGATACGCAGTATTTT
CASSPRELAASTDTQYF
>few|NA|TRBJ2-7|TRBV19
TGTGCCAGTAGTATTTTACAGGGTAGCGAGCAGTACTTC
CASSILQGSEQYF
>NA|TRBD2|TRBJ2-3|TRBV10-3
TGTGCCATCAGATTGGGACTAGCGGAAAGCACAGATACGCAGTATTTT
CAIRLGLAESTDTQYF
>NA|NA|TRBJ2-1|TRBV4-2
TGTGCCAGCAGCCAAGATAATCGAGGGGGTGCTGTAAATGAGCAGTTCTTC
CASSQDNRGGAVNEQFF
>NA|NA|TRBJ1-3|TRBV27
TGTGCCAGCAGCCCAGGCCGGGACATGAGTTGGAACACCATATATTTT
CASSPGRDMSWNTIYF
>once|TRBD2|TRBJ2-7|TRBV28
TGTGCCAGCAGTTTTGGCGGGGGGGCCGAGTACGAGCAGTACTTC
CASSFGGGAEYEQYF
>NA|NA|TRBJ2-1|TRBV15
TGTGCCACCAGCTTAGACAATGAGCAGTTCTTC
CATSLDNEQFF
>NA|TRBD2|TRBJ2-5|TRBV4-1
TGCGCCAGCAGCCAAGTGGGACTAGCGGGAGTAGAGACCCAGTACTTC
CASSQVGLAGVETQYF
>NA|TRBD2|TRBJ2-3|TRBV4-1
TGCGCCAGCAGCCAACCTACTAGCGGGGGCACAGATACGCAGTATTTT
CASSQPTSGGTDTQYF
>NA|NA|TRBJ1-5|TRBV5-1
TGCGCCAGCAGTGTTTCTGGGGGGAGACAGCCCCAGCATTTT
CASSVSGGRQPQHF
>NA|NA|TRBJ2-7|TRBV29-1
TGCAGCGTGGCGGGTGGGTCCTACGAGCAGTACTTC
CSVAGGSYEQYF
>NA|NA|TRBJ2-2|TRBV6-5
TGTGCCAGCAGTTACCACTTTCCCACCGGGGAGCTGTTTTTT
CASSYHFPTGELFF
>NA|TRBD1|TRBJ2-3|TRBV29-1
TGCAGCGTAAGTGGGACAGCCTCTAGCACAGATACGCAGTATTTT
CSVSGTASSTDTQYF
>NA|TRBD1|TRBJ2-2|TRBV7-9
TGTGCCAGCAGCTCAGGGGGTACCGCCGGGGAGCTGTTTTTT
CASSSGGTAGELFF
>few|NA|TRBJ2-7|TRBV11-2
TGTGCCAGCAGGGACATACCGGTAAGCTCCTACGAGCAGTACTTC
CASRDIPVSSYEQYF
>NA|NA|TRBJ2-7|TRBV7-2
TGTGCCAGCAGCCCGGGGATTGAGCAGTACTTC
CASSPGIEQYF
>NA|TRBD2|TRBJ2-3|TRBV5-1
TGCGCCAGCAGCTTGGGATACCATAGCGGGCGGGGAGATACGCAGTATTTT
CASSLGYHSGRGDTQYF
>NA|TRBD1|TRBJ2-3|TRBV5-1
TGCGCCAGCAGCTTGGGACAGGGAATGACAGATACGCAGTATTTT
CASSLGQGMTDTQYF
>NA|NA|TRBJ2-7|TRBV5-1
TGCGCCAGCAGCCCCACCGGAGGGACCTACGAGCAGTACTTC
CASSPTGGTYEQYF
>NA|NA|TRBJ1-4|TRBV28
TGTGCCAGCAGTCCCCAAAATGAAAAACTGTTTTTT
CASSPQNEKLFF
>NA|NA|TRBJ2-2|TRBV7-6
TGTGCCAGCAGCTCCAGTCGGGGACACAACACCGGGGAGCTGTTTTTT
CASSSSRGHNTGELFF
>NA|TRBD1|TRBJ2-7|TRBV7-2
TGTGCCAGCAGTTTCCGTGGGGACAGGGGTTACGAGCAGTACTTC
CASSFRGDRGYEQYF
>NA|TRBD1|TRBJ2-1|TRBV28
TGTGCCAGCAGTTTAGGGGACAGGTACTCCAATGAGCAGTTCTTC
CASSLGDRYSNEQFF
>NA|TRBD1|TRBJ1-1|TRBV29-1
TGCAGCGTTGTTTCCGGGACAGGGGGCTCTGAAGCTTTCTTT
CSVVSGTGGSEAFF
>once|TRBD2|TRBJ2-3|TRBV7-9
TGTGCCAGCAGCTTTGCTGGGACTAGCGGAGATACGCAGTATTTT
CASSFAGTSGDTQYF
>NA|NA|TRBJ2-2|TRBV4-2
TGTGCCAGCAGCCAGGCCATAGGGGTCGGGGAGCTGTTTTTT
CASSQAIGVGELFF
>NA|TRBD1|TRBJ2-7|TRBV18
TGTGCCAGCTCACCGTCCGGGACAGGGGGCTACGAGCAGTACTTC
CASSPSGTGGYEQYF
>NA|NA|TRBJ2-3|TRBV5-6
TGTGCCAGCAGCGCGGAACGGAAGAGCACAGATACGCAGTATTTT
CASSAERKSTDTQYF
>NA|TRBD2|TRBJ2-1|TRBV9
TGTGCCAGCAGCGTAACCGGGACTAGCAATGAGCAGTTCTTC
CASSVTGTSNEQFF
>NA|NA|TRBJ2-3|TRBV7-3
TGTGCCAGCAGCTTAGGAGGAATCCCGAGGGGCACAGATACGCAGTATTTT
CASSLGGIPRGTDTQYF
>once|TRBD1|TRBJ2-7|TRBV18
TGTGCCAGCCATGGACAGGGGAAGGGGGAGCAGTACTTC
CASHGQGKGEQYF
>NA|TRBD2|TRBJ2-2|TRBV2
TGTGCCAGCCAGCGGGGGGCTACGAACACCGGGGAGCTGTTTTTT
CASQRGATNTGELFF
>NA|TRBD2|TRBJ2-3|TRBV7-2
TGTGCCAGCAGCTTAGCAACTAGCGTGTCAGATACGCAGTATTTT
CASSLATSVSDTQYF
>NA|TRBD1|TRBJ1-3|TRBV15
TGTGCCACCAGCAGTGCCGGGACAGGGAGAAACACCATATATTTT
CATSSAGTGRNTIYF
>NA|NA|TRBJ1-2|TRBV6-5
TGTGCCAGCAGCCCGACAGACCACTATGGCTACACCTTC
CASSPTDHYGYTF
>NA|NA|TRBJ2-7|TRBV28
TGTGCCAGCAGTTTAACTCCCTACGAGCAGTACTTC
CASSLTPYEQYF
>NA|NA|TRBJ1-5|TRBV7-2
TGTGCCAGCAGCCCGCAGACAGGAAGCAATCAGCCCCAGCATTTT
CASSPQTGSNQPQHF
>once|TRBD1|TRBJ2-5|TRBV6-1
TGTGCCAGCAGTACGGACAGGAAAGAGACCCAGTACTTC
CASSTDRKETQYF
>NA|TRBD2|TRBJ2-1|TRBV6-4
TGTGCCAGCAGTGATCTTGCGGGAGCGGGCTACAATGAGCAGTTCTTC
CASSDLAGAGYNEQFF
>NA|NA|TRBJ2-5|TRBV29-1
TGCAGCGGACGAGCGGGTCTCCTTGCATGGACCCAGTACTTC
CSGRAGLLAWTQYF
>NA|NA|TRBJ1-1|TRBV6-5
TGTGCCAGCAGTTCCCACGTCGCCAGGGGTGGAACTGAAGCTTTCTTT
CASSSHVARGGTEAFF
>NA|TRBD2|TRBJ2-1|TRBV6-5
TGTGCCAGCAGTTACGGTAGGACTAGCGTATACAATGAGCAGTTCTTC
CASSYGRTSVYNEQFF
>NA|TRBD2|TRBJ2-5|TRBV4-1
TGCGCCAGCAGCCAAGCGGGGCGTACTAGCGGGGGGGGAGAAGAGACCCAGTACTTC
CASSQAGRTSGGGEETQYF